Below are 21 T cell receptor beta chains sequenced from a single sample in a study of T cell clonotyping in hematopoietic cell transplantation. Here immunoSEQ multiplex PCR was the method, and the copy in TCRdb shows in-frame clones only, minus some. The sample lists some 40,000 clones; approximately 94% were seen once. The material sequenced was peripheral blood mononuclear cells. The receptors were sampled from a woman aged 45-65 years in good health. Some clones in this sample may be carry-over from other donors' samples.

This sequence joins TRBV25-1 and TRBJ1-2, with 8 bases aligning to TRBD1. The germline V gene encodes CDR1 MGHDK and CDR2 SYGVNS. Trimming took 7 bases from V and 7 from J; bases not matched to a gene: 11. There are 14 residues in the CDR3. CDR3 bases: TGTGCCAGCACACCTCCGGGACAGGCAAGTGGCTACACCTTC. Translating it yields CASTPPGQASGYTF.

The J gene is TRBJ1-5, the V gene TRBV19; no clear D. CDR1 and CDR2 from the germline V gene are LNHDA and SQIVND (reference sequence). V dropped 3 bases and J dropped 0 bases, with 9 bases sitting between them. CDR3 length: 15 residues. The DNA of the CDR3 is TGTGCCAGTAGTATTTCGCAGAGTAGCAATCAGCCCCAGCATTTT. It translates to CASSISQSSNQPQHF.

V is TRBV6-5 and J is TRBJ2-2, with 7 bases that match TRBD1. The J segment lost 5 bases and the V segment lost 7 bases, leaving 7 bases of the junction unmatched. In germline, CDR1 is MNHEY, CDR2 SVGAGI. This CDR3 spans 14 amino acids. The DNA for the CDR3 is TGTGCCAGCAACAGGGGTGACAGGACCGGGGAGCTGTTTTTT. Its translation: CASNRGDRTGELFF.

The chain uses TRBV7-3 and TRBJ2-3; 7 bases are a match to TRBD2. Per the germline V gene, CDR1 is SGHTA and CDR2 is FQGTGA. CDR3 size: 15 residues. V was pared by 6 bases and J by 8 bases, with 14 bases of the junction left unmatched. This CDR3 reads CASRPGGSGGGTQYF. The CDR3 region has the DNA TGTGCCAGCAGACCCGGTGGGTCGGGAGGAGGTACGCAGTATTTT.

A single count supports this clone. This chain joins TRBV7-6 and TRBJ1-2; D not certain. The CDR3 sequence is 13 residues long. The V end was cut by 0 bases, the J end by 5 bases, with 7 bases between. Germline V CDR1 and CDR2: SGHVS, FNYEAQ. CDR3: CASSLAFSYGYTF. As DNA, the CDR3 is TGTGCCAGCAGCTTAGCGTTCAGTTATGGCTACACCTTC.

The chain couples TRBV19 to TRBJ2-3, with no clear D. This CDR3 region has 16 residues. Germline V lookup: CDR1 LNHDA, CDR2 SQIVND (reference sequence). Trimming took off 3 bases at V and 0 bases at J, with 13 bases between the two ends. CDR3: CASSIWNGPSTDTQYF. As DNA, the CDR3 is TGTGCCAGTAGTATTTGGAACGGTCCTAGCACAGATACGCAGTATTTT.

The J gene is TRBJ2-5, the V gene TRBV4-1, with a tentative D call TRBD1 (6 bases). The CDR3 loop spans 13 amino acids. V shed 1 base and J shed 5 bases, with 8 bases lying between them. Germline CDR1 and CDR2: MGHRA and YSYEKL. The CDR3 is CASSQGGRETQYF. The CDR3 DNA sequence: TGCGCCAGCAGCCAAGGGGGGCGGGAGACCCAGTACTTC.

The rearrangement joins TRBV28 to TRBJ2-5, with 12 bases that match TRBD1. The V gene end was trimmed by 4 bases and the J gene end by 7 bases; junction bases not matched to a gene: 16. CDR3 length: 18 residues. CDR1 MDHEN and CDR2 SYDVKM come from the germline V gene. CDR3 DNA: TGTGCCAGCAGTTCCTTAACCGGGACAGGGGGCGTTTGGGGGACCCAGTACTTC. Protein: CASSSLTGTGGVWGTQYF.

The chain recombines TRBV27 with TRBJ1-3, with no clear D. The CDR3 is 14 residues long. Germline lookup yields CDR1 MNHEY and CDR2 SMNVEV (reference sequence). V lost 2 bases and J lost 1, with 6 bases in between. CDR3 in DNA: TGTGCCAGCAGTTTAGATGGTTCTGGAAACACCATATATTTT. Its protein product is CASSLDGSGNTIYF.

The chain combines TRBV5-1 with TRBJ2-5; 8 positions agree with TRBD1. V lost 2 bases to trimming and J lost 4 bases; unmatched junction nucleotides: 4. The CDR3 runs 14 residues. Germline V gene lookup returns CDR1 SGHRS and CDR2 YFSETQ. The CDR3 loop reads CASSFADRGETQYF. CDR3 sequence (DNA): TGCGCCAGCAGCTTTGCCGACAGGGGAGAGACCCAGTACTTC.

The chain employs TRBV19 and TRBJ1-5, with D unresolved. Trimming pared 3 bases from V and 1 base from J, leaving 7 bases between. In germline, CDR1 is LNHDA, CDR2 SQIVND (reference sequence). The CDR3 totals 14 residues. CDR3 sequence: CASSMWVSNQPQHF. The CDR3 DNA sequence: TGTGCCAGTAGTATGTGGGTGAGCAATCAGCCCCAGCATTTT. The whole variable domain, filled in from reference TRBV19 and TRBJ1-5, reads DGGITQSPKYLFRKEGQNVTLSCEQNLNHDAMYWYRQDPGQGLRLIYYSQIVNDFQKGDIAEGYSVSREKKESFPLTVTSAQKNPTAFYLCASSMWVSNQPQHFGDGTRLSIL.

The rearrangement uses TRBV19 and TRBJ2-6; D tentatively fits TRBD1 or TRBD2 (5 bases each). CDR1 is LNHDA and CDR2 is SQIVND in the germline V gene (reference sequence). This CDR3 region has 16 residues. V shed 8 bases and J shed 2 bases, with 16 bases lying between them. DNA for the CDR3: TGTGCCAGTGGGGACCCTAGAGGGCCTGGGGCCAACGTCCTGACTTTC. Translating it yields CASGDPRGPGANVLTF.

V usage is TRBV5-1 and J usage is TRBJ2-7; D may be TRBD1 (6 bases). The germline V and J ends were trimmed by 3 bases and 6 bases, with 16 bases remaining between them. This CDR3 comprises 14 residues. CDR1 is SGHRS, CDR2 YFSETQ, per germline. CDR3 sequence reads: CASSYITGHGEQYF. CDR3 bases: TGCGCCAGCAGCTATATTACAGGGCACGGCGAGCAGTACTTC.

The chain is built from TRBV7-2 and TRBJ1-5; the D gene is possibly TRBD1 (5 bases). The germline V gene encodes CDR1 SGHTA and CDR2 FQGNSA. This CDR3 has 13 residues. The germline V and J ends were trimmed by 4 bases and 4 bases, with 8 bases remaining between them. The CDR3 sequence: CASSYDRNQPQHF. The CDR3 coding sequence is TGTGCCAGCAGCTACGACAGAAATCAGCCCCAGCATTTT.

This chain connects TRBV19 to TRBJ1-5; D is possibly TRBD1 (5 bases). CDR3 length equals 15 residues. Germline V lookup: CDR1 LNHDA, CDR2 SQIVND (reference sequence). V lost 4 bases and J 5 bases, leaving 15 bases between the germline ends. The CDR3 protein is CASSKKGWGDQPQHF. For the CDR3, the DNA is TGTGCCAGTAGTAAAAAGGGGTGGGGGGATCAGCCCCAGCATTTT.

The table lists this clone with a count of one. V and J are TRBV10-3 and TRBJ2-5; 11 bases map to TRBD2. V trimming: 4 bases; J trimming: 2 bases; junction bases outside the gene matches: 3. The CDR3 is 15 amino acids. The germline V gene encodes CDR1 ENHRY and CDR2 SYGVKD. CDR3 sequence (DNA): TGTGCCATCAGTGGAGTAGCGGGGGGGCAAGAGACCCAGTACTTC. Translated: CAISGVAGGQETQYF.

The chain uses TRBV2 and TRBJ2-3; 8 bases fit TRBD1. The germline V gene has CDR1 SNHLY and CDR2 FYNNEI. The CDR3 is 16 residues long. The junction had 7 bases not matched to a gene; V was cut back by 3 bases and J by 2 bases. In nucleotides, the CDR3 is TGTGCCAGCAGTGACTACAGGGGGTCCTCCACAGATACGCAGTATTTT. It yields the protein CASSDYRGSSTDTQYF.

The rearrangement links TRBV29-1 to TRBJ1-4; tentative D call: TRBD1 (5 bases). CDR3 length equals 14 residues. Trimming left V 6 bases short and J 2 bases short, with 13 bases between. Germline CDR1 SQVTM, CDR2 ANQGSEA. The CDR3 DNA sequence: TGCAGCGTCCGCAGGGCCTCCACTAATGAAAAACTGTTTTTT. Amino acid sequence: CSVRRASTNEKLFF.

DNA for the CDR3: TGTGCCAGCAGCTTACCACCCTACTCCACAGATACGCAGTATTTT. Its protein is CASSLPPYSTDTQYF. The chain recombines TRBV7-8 with TRBJ2-3; D unresolved. From germline, CDR1 is SGHVS and CDR2 FQNEAQ. CDR3 length: 15 residues. Deletions cut 2 bases from V and 2 bases from J, with 11 bases between. The full variable domain, with the rest looked up from reference TRBV7-8 and TRBJ2-3, is GAGVSQSPRYKVAKRGQDVALRCDPISGHVSLFWYQQALGQGPEFLTYFQNEAQLDKSGLPSDRFFAERPEGSVSTLKIQRTQQEDSAVYLCASSLPPYSTDTQYFGPGTRLTVL.

Regarding this clone: The germline gene is not matched at one end of the junction; a read error may be the cause. The chain joins TRBV28 to TRBJ2-7, with D uncertain. CDR1 and CDR2 from the germline V gene are MDHEN and SYDVKM. This CDR3 comprises 13 residues. The CDR3, as DNA: TGTGCCAGCAGTTTCTCACTACGGATAGACCAGGCCTTC. Translation: CASSFSLRIDQAF. The full variable domain, its missing parts supplied by reference TRBV28 and TRBJ2-7, is DVKVTQSSRYLVKRTGEKVFLECVQDMDHENMFWYRQDPGLGLRLIYFSYDVKMKEKGDIPEGYSVSREKKERFSLILESASTNQTSMYLCASSFSLRIDQAFGPGTRLTVT.

This chain connects TRBV5-5 to TRBJ1-1; TRBD1 might be the D (6 bases). V lost 6 bases and J lost 1, with 19 bases in between. The CDR3 is 16 amino acids. Germline V gene lookup returns CDR1 SGHKS and CDR2 YYEKEE (reference sequence). CDR3 protein: CASTKIKGVENTEAFF. The CDR3 nucleotides read TGTGCCAGCACCAAAATAAAGGGGGTTGAGAACACTGAAGCTTTCTTT. The full variable domain, its missing parts supplied by reference TRBV5-5 and TRBJ1-1, is DAGVTQSPTHLIKTRGQQVTLRCSPISGHKSVSWYQQVLGQGPQFIFQYYEKEERGRGNFPDRFSARQFPNYSSELNVNALLLGDSALYLCASTKIKGVENTEAFFGQGTRLTVV.